This T cell receptor (beta chain) was captured in a study of T cell responses to AZD1222 COVID-19 vaccine. The wider study: Second doses that came at about 4 or about 12 weeks were put together.

The length of the CDR3 is 16 residues. In germline, CDR1 is SNHLY, CDR2 FYNNEI. V was pared by 4 bases and J by 1 base, with 5 bases of the junction left unmatched. Sequencing was performed with immunoSEQ multiplex PCR; in TCRdb, only in-frame clones are kept and a portion is missing. The table shows around 150,000 clones, with around four fifths occurring only once. This clone has only one observation. The sample was peripheral blood, taken on day 0 of AZD1222 vaccination. The V and J genes are TRBV2 and TRBJ1-5; 9 bases fit TRBD1. This sequence originates from an adult in good health. CDR3 sequence: CASSGQGVRSNQPQHF. The CDR3 coding sequence is TGTGCCAGCAGTGGACAGGGGGTGAGGAGCAATCAGCCCCAGCATTTT.